What follows are 32 T cell receptor beta chains derived from one specimen sequenced in a study of identical twins. MiXCR was run by TCRdb on the 5' RACE reads, yielding one entry per CDR3 protein. The data show roughly 150,000 distinct CDR3 sequences, approximately 4% seen once. Material for sequencing was memory T cells sorted from blood. The receptors were gathered from a man aged 18 to 30 in good health.

At least ten counts were recorded for this clonotype. The chain links TRBV24-1 to TRBJ2-3; D is unresolved. Germline lookup yields CDR1 KGHDR and CDR2 SFDVKD. Trimming took 0 bases from V and 5 from J, leaving 5 bases between them. This CDR3 comprises 13 residues. The CDR3 region is CATSDLPGDTQYF. The CDR3 DNA sequence: TGTGCCACCAGTGATTTGCCCGGAGATACGCAGTATTTT.

This clonotype was counted ten times or more. CDR3 protein: CASSRENTIPNYGYTF. The DNA of the CDR3 is TGTGCCAGCAGCCGAGAAAATACGATCCCCAACTATGGCTACACCTTC. This sequence joins TRBV7-8 and TRBJ1-2, with D unclear. Germline CDR1 reads SGHVS; CDR2 reads FQNEAQ. Deletions cut 5 bases from V and 2 bases from J, with 18 bases between. The CDR3 covers 16 residues.

This clonotype was counted ten times or more. The rearrangement uses TRBV5-4 and TRBJ2-3; TRBD2 aligns across 10 bases. V gave up 4 bases and J gave up 10 bases; unmatched junction bases: 12. The CDR3 has 15 residues. Per the germline V gene, CDR1 is SGHNT and CDR2 is YYREEE (reference sequence). In DNA, the CDR3 is TGTGCCAGCAGCCCGCTAGCGGGGGTCCCCGGAGCGCAGTATTTT. This sequence encodes CASSPLAGVPGAQYF.

This clonotype came up many times. The chain carries TRBV12-3 or TRBV12-4 and TRBJ1-1, with D possibly TRBD1 on 5 matching bases. V lost 2 bases to trimming and J lost 4 bases, with 11 bases between them. CDR3 length equals 14 residues. As DNA, the CDR3 is TGTGCCAGCAGTTTATTCGGCGGGGGCACTGAAGCTTTCTTT. Translating gives CASSLFGGGTEAFF.

This clonotype was counted ten times or more. The rearrangement uses TRBV5-1 and TRBJ2-2, with D perhaps matching TRBD1 (7 bases). Trimming removed 6 bases from V and 4 bases from J, with 19 bases in between. The CDR3 is 16 residues long. Germline V gene lookup returns CDR1 SGHRS and CDR2 YFSETQ. The CDR3 coding sequence is TGCGCCAGCAACCAGGAGGGGGCTCGGGGCACCGGGGAGCTGTTTTTT. Its translation: CASNQEGARGTGELFF.

This clonotype was counted at least ten times. V gene TRBV29-1 combines with J gene TRBJ1-4, with D possibly being TRBD1 (5 bases). Looked up from germline, CDR1 is SQVTM and CDR2 is ANQGSEA. The CDR3 contains 12 residues. The V gene lost 8 bases and the J gene lost 14 bases, with 21 bases spanning the gap. Written as DNA, the CDR3 is TGCAGCCTACGGGACCGCTCCGTGGGGCTGTTTTTT. Translation gives CSLRDRSVGLFF.

This clonotype came up many times. This chain connects TRBV21-1 to TRBJ2-5; TRBD1, the table's D call, was not compared with the DNA. TRBV21-1 is a pseudogene. CDR3 size: 14 residues. As DNA, the CDR3 is TGTGCCAGCAGCCGAAGGACAGAGATAGAGACCCAGTACTTC. Its protein product is CASSRRTEIETQYF.

This clonotype was picked up many times. This chain joins TRBV12-3 or TRBV12-4 and TRBJ2-4; TRBD1 matches at 9 bases. This CDR3 spans 15 amino acids. V was clipped by 1 base and J by 9 bases; unmatched bases: 7. CDR3 DNA: TGTGCCAGCAGTTTAGGAGGGACAGGGATGGGCATTCAGTACTTC. Translation gives CASSLGGTGMGIQYF.

The rearrangement joins TRBV5-1 to TRBJ2-1, with TRBD1 matching over 7 bases. CDR3 length: 15 amino acids. CDR1 SGHRS and CDR2 YFSETQ come from the germline V gene. With 0 bases clipped from V and 5 bases from J, the junction kept 5 bases outside the gene matches. This CDR3 is CASSLGQGTNNEQFF. The CDR3 DNA follows: TGCGCCAGCAGCTTGGGACAGGGAACTAACAATGAGCAGTTCTTC. Variable domain in full (rest from reference TRBV5-1 and TRBJ2-1): KAGVTQTPRYLIKTRGQQVTLSCSPISGHRSVSWYQQTPGQGLQFLFEYFSETQRNKGNFPGRFSGRQFSNSRSEMNVSTLELGDSALYLCASSLGQGTNNEQFFGPGTRLTVL.

This clonotype was observed many times. This chain uses TRBV30 with TRBJ1-1; tentatively, D is TRBD1 (5 bases). The CDR3 sequence is 17 residues long. From germline, CDR1 is GTSNPN and CDR2 SVGIG (reference sequence). The V end was cut by 0 bases, the J end by 0 bases, with 17 bases between. This CDR3 is CAWSVLSRGRMNTEAFF. In DNA, the CDR3 is TGTGCCTGGAGTGTACTTAGTAGGGGCCGTATGAACACTGAAGCTTTCTTT.

The chain is built from TRBV4-1 and TRBJ2-2; D possibly corresponds to TRBD2 (5 bases). CDR3 length equals 12 residues. Trimming left V 4 bases short and J 7 bases short, with 7 bases between. Germline CDR1 MGHRA, CDR2 YSYEKL. The CDR3 loop reads CASSRRIGELFF. Written as DNA, the CDR3 is TGCGCCAGCAGCCGGAGGATCGGGGAGCTGTTTTTT.

This clonotype has ten or more counts. V is TRBV5-6 and J is TRBJ1-6, with 10 bases identical to TRBD1. From germline, CDR1 is SGHDT and CDR2 YYEEEE. The trim removed 1 base at V and 8 bases at J, leaving 3 bases unmatched. The CDR3 totals 15 residues. CDR3 DNA: TGTGCCAGCAGCTTGCTCGGACAGGGGGATTCACCCCTCCACTTT. This codes for CASSLLGQGDSPLHF.

This clonotype was detected many times. The V and J genes are TRBV5-1 and TRBJ1-1; possible D gene TRBD1, 6 bases. V lost 0 bases, J lost 1 base, and 7 bases lay in between. Germline V lookup: CDR1 SGHRS, CDR2 YFSETQ. The length of the CDR3 is 14 residues. The CDR3 nucleotides are TGCGCCAGCAGCTTGGGGACAGCGAACACTGAAGCTTTCTTT. Translation gives CASSLGTANTEAFF. Full variable domain (rest looked up from reference TRBV5-1 and TRBJ1-1): KAGVTQTPRYLIKTRGQQVTLSCSPISGHRSVSWYQQTPGQGLQFLFEYFSETQRNKGNFPGRFSGRQFSNSRSEMNVSTLELGDSALYLCASSLGTANTEAFFGQGTRLTVV.

There are many counts of this clonotype. The V and J genes are TRBV9 and TRBJ1-1, with a weak D call TRBD1 (5 bases). Germline-derived CDR1 and CDR2 are SGDLS and YYNGEE. Trimming shortened V by 0 bases and J by 1 base, and 7 bases separated the two germline ends. The CDR3 sequence is 14 residues long. CDR3 bases: TGTGCCAGCAGCGTAGCAGGGCAGAACACTGAAGCTTTCTTT. Amino acid sequence: CASSVAGQNTEAFF.

This clonotype occurred many times. The rearrangement links TRBV12-3 or TRBV12-4 to TRBJ1-5; D is unclear. V lost 6 bases to trimming and J lost 7 bases, with 13 bases between them. CDR3 length: 13 residues. Here the CDR3 DNA reads TGTGCCAGCAGCCAGACGGGAGGCCAGCCCCAGCATTTT. Amino acid sequence: CASSQTGGQPQHF.

This clonotype was seen ten or more times. The CDR3, as DNA: TGTGCCAGCAGCCTATCCAGGGGGTCTAAGAATGAGCAGTTCTTC. Translating gives CASSLSRGSKNEQFF. The chain joins TRBV11-2 to TRBJ2-1, with 7 bases matching TRBD1. V shed 5 bases and J 7 bases; nucleotides not matched to a gene: 11. The germline CDR1 and CDR2 sequences are SGHAT and FQNNGV. CDR3 length: 15 residues.

This rearrangement joins TRBV29-1 to TRBJ1-1; 7 bases agree with TRBD1. The CDR3 sequence is 13 residues long. The V and J ends lost 7 bases and 8 bases, in that order; junction bases with no gene match: 13. CDR1 and CDR2 from the germline V gene are SQVTM and ANQGSEA. The CDR3 spells CSGNARQGFEAFF. As DNA, the CDR3 is TGCAGCGGTAACGCGAGACAGGGATTCGAAGCTTTCTTT.

This clonotype was counted ten times or more. The chain carries TRBV14 and TRBJ2-3, with TRBD1 matching 7 bases. The CDR3 runs to 17 residues. The V gene end was trimmed by 4 bases and the J gene end by 2 bases; junction bases not matched to a gene: 12. The germline gives CDR1 SGHDN, CDR2 FVKESK. This chain's CDR3 is CASSRRTGQPLTDTQYF. The CDR3, as DNA: TGTGCCAGCAGCCGCCGGACAGGTCAACCTCTCACAGATACGCAGTATTTT.

There are many counts of this clonotype. The chain uses TRBV6-2 or TRBV6-3 and TRBJ1-1; D is perhaps TRBD1 (5 bases). The germline CDR1 and CDR2 sequences are MNHEY and SVGEGT. The V gene lost 6 bases and the J gene lost 2 bases, with 10 bases spanning the gap. CDR3 length: 13 amino acids. The CDR3 reads CASRTQGNTEAFF. The CDR3 DNA is TGTGCCAGCAGAACCCAGGGAAACACTGAAGCTTTCTTT.

This clonotype appeared many times. This chain connects TRBV5-1 to TRBJ2-5, with no clear D. Germline CDR1 is SGHRS and CDR2 is YFSETQ. The CDR3 covers 15 residues. The V and J ends lost 3 bases and 2 bases respectively, with 14 bases between them. The CDR3, as DNA: TGCGCCAGCAGCTCGTTTAAGGGTAATCAAGAGACCCAGTACTTC. Its protein product is CASSSFKGNQETQYF.

This clonotype came up a few times. The rearrangement joins TRBV6-2 or TRBV6-3 to TRBJ2-7; weak D call: TRBD2 (6 bases). Germline V gene sequence: CDR1 MNHEY, CDR2 SVGEGT. Deletions cut 2 bases from V and 0 bases from J, with 11 bases between. The CDR3 covers 15 residues. The DNA of the CDR3 is TGTGCCAGCAGTTACGGGGGGTCCAGCTCCTACGAGCAGTACGTC. It yields the protein CASSYGGSSSYEQYV.

This clonotype showed up many times. This rearrangement joins TRBV7-9 to TRBJ2-6, with D possibly TRBD1 on 5 matching bases. Trimming took off 5 bases at V and 4 bases at J, with 15 bases between the two ends. Looked up from germline, CDR1 is SEHNR and CDR2 is FQNEAQ (reference sequence). This CDR3 contains 16 residues. This CDR3 is CASSTTTVAGANVLTF. Written as DNA, the CDR3 is TGTGCCAGCAGCACCACGACAGTCGCCGGGGCCAACGTCCTGACTTTC. Drawing the rest from reference TRBV7-9 and TRBJ2-6, the complete variable domain is DTGVSQNPRHKITKRGQNVTFRCDPISEHNRLYWYRQTLGQGPEFLTYFQNEAQLEKSRLLSDRFSAERPKGSFSTLEIQRTEQGDSAMYLCASSTTTVAGANVLTFGAGSRLTVL.

This clonotype was recorded many times. The rearrangement joins TRBV5-1 to TRBJ1-1; D is uncertain. The CDR3 has 13 amino acids. Germline CDR1 SGHRS, CDR2 YFSETQ. V gave up 0 bases and J gave up 6 bases, with 9 bases separating them. CDR3 amino acids: CASSLEGSAEAFF. The CDR3 coding sequence is TGCGCCAGCAGCTTGGAGGGATCCGCTGAAGCTTTCTTT.

This clonotype appeared many times. The V and J genes are TRBV7-9 and TRBJ2-3; TRBD1 is a possible D gene (6 bases). Between the trimmed V and J ends, which lost 4 bases and 4 bases, there was a span of 12 bases. This CDR3 has 14 amino acids. CDR1 and CDR2 from the germline V gene are SEHNR and FQNEAQ (reference sequence). The CDR3 sequence is CASSSGTMADTQYF. CDR3 nucleotides: TGTGCCAGCAGCTCCGGGACAATGGCAGATACGCAGTATTTT.

This clonotype was seen many times. The chain links TRBV15 to TRBJ1-1; a weak D match, TRBD1 (5 bases). CDR3 size: 15 residues. Deletions cut 5 bases from V and 0 bases from J, with 13 bases between. Per germline, CDR1 LNHNV and CDR2 YYDKDF (reference sequence). For the CDR3, the DNA is TGTGCCACCAGCGCACAGGCCTTCTTGAACACTGAAGCTTTCTTT. Protein sequence: CATSAQAFLNTEAFF.

A few counts support this clonotype. This rearrangement joins TRBV11-2 to TRBJ1-3; 8 nucleotides align to TRBD1. The CDR3 is made up of 15 amino acids. Trimming removed 5 bases from V and 5 bases from J; junction bases left unmatched: 8. Germline assignment: CDR1 SGHAT and CDR2 FQNNGV. The CDR3 DNA follows: TGTGCCAGCAGCATACGACAGGGGATGAGAAACACCATATATTTT. Protein: CASSIRQGMRNTIYF.

This clonotype was seen repeatedly, ten times or more. This chain links TRBV6-5 with TRBJ2-1; D might be TRBD2 (5 bases). CDR1 MNHEY and CDR2 SVGAGI come from the germline V gene. This CDR3 has 15 residues. Trimming stripped 4 bases from V and 6 bases from J, with 16 bases between. CDR3 amino acids: CASSSPAGLGNEQFF. The CDR3 nucleotides read TGTGCCAGCAGTTCCCCGGCGGGTCTAGGCAATGAGCAGTTCTTC.

This clonotype was detected ten times or more. The chain has TRBV12-3 or TRBV12-4 and TRBJ1-1; D might be TRBD1 (5 bases). The CDR3 contains 13 residues. V dropped 7 bases and J dropped 11 bases, with 20 bases sitting between them. The CDR3 sequence is CASTPNRGAGAFF. CDR3 bases: TGTGCCAGCACCCCTAATCGAGGGGCAGGGGCTTTCTTT.

This clonotype was observed at least ten times. The chain recombines TRBV6-1 with TRBJ2-3; 9 positions agree with TRBD2. V gave up 6 bases and J gave up 4 bases; unmatched junction bases: 8. Germline CDR1 and CDR2: MNHNS and SASEGT. The CDR3 consists of 15 residues. The CDR3 spells CASSPVAGEADTQYF. Written as DNA, the CDR3 is TGTGCCAGCAGCCCCGTAGCGGGAGAAGCAGATACGCAGTATTTT.

This clonotype came up many times. The chain joins TRBV12-3 or TRBV12-4 to TRBJ2-2; D possibly corresponds to TRBD1 (6 bases). The CDR3 is 14 amino acids. The V end was cut by 5 bases, the J end by 8 bases, with 15 bases between. DNA for the CDR3: TGTGCCAGCAGTCCAACAGGGAAGGCGGGGGAGCTGTTTTTT. Residues: CASSPTGKAGELFF.

This clonotype showed up just a few times. The chain recombines TRBV5-1 with TRBJ1-1, with 7 bases matching TRBD1. This CDR3 region has 14 residues. Germline loops: CDR1 SGHRS, CDR2 YFSETQ. V gave up 1 base and J gave up 3 bases; unmatched junction bases: 3. CDR3 loop: CASSLQGVDTEAFF. CDR3 in DNA: TGCGCCAGCAGCTTGCAGGGGGTCGACACTGAAGCTTTCTTT. The variable domain in full, with the rest retrieved from reference TRBV5-1 and TRBJ1-1, is KAGVTQTPRYLIKTRGQQVTLSCSPISGHRSVSWYQQTPGQGLQFLFEYFSETQRNKGNFPGRFSGRQFSNSRSEMNVSTLELGDSALYLCASSLQGVDTEAFFGQGTRLTVV.

This clonotype was counted many times. This chain uses TRBV6-5 with TRBJ2-5; D remains ambiguous. The germline V gene has CDR1 MNHEY and CDR2 SVGAGI. V lost 6 bases and J lost 2, with 7 bases in between. This CDR3 has 12 amino acids. Here the CDR3 reads CASRPEQETQYF. DNA of the CDR3: TGTGCCAGCAGGCCAGAACAAGAGACCCAGTACTTC.